These 2 T cell receptor beta chains came from one sample sequenced in a study of T cell responses to AZD1222 COVID-19 vaccine. Profiled with immunoSEQ multiplex PCR; TCRdb holds only in-frame clones, not every one. The sample has over 100,000 clones; roughly 86% are singletons. Here the sequenced sample was peripheral blood, taken 28 days after the second dose of the MenACWY control vaccine. The receptors were sampled from an adult who received the MenACWY meningococcal vaccine as a control.

The V gene is TRBV3-1 (or the pseudogene TRBV3-2), the J gene TRBJ2-7, with TRBD2 matching 9 bases. The CDR3 has 15 residues. The junction had 7 bases not matched to a gene; V was cut back by 1 base and J by 6 bases. CDR1 LGHDT and CDR2 YNNKEL come from the germline V gene (reference sequence). CDR3 loop: CASSQGAGGLGEQYF. The DNA of the CDR3 is TGTGCCAGCAGCCAAGGAGCGGGGGGACTAGGCGAGCAGTACTTC.

The count of this clone is one. This rearrangement joins TRBV7-2 to TRBJ1-6; D perhaps matches TRBD1 (5 bases). This CDR3 comprises 13 residues. Deletions cut 1 base from V and 14 bases from J, with 12 bases between. Germline V CDR1 and CDR2: SGHTA, FQGNSA. The chain's CDR3 is CASSLGQGLTLHF. The CDR3 nucleotides are TGTGCCAGCAGCTTAGGGCAGGGTTTAACCCTCCACTTT.